The rows below give T cell receptor beta chains drawn from one sample of a study of T cell responses to AZD1222 COVID-19 vaccine. Sequencing used immunoSEQ multiplex PCR; TCRdb keeps in-frame clones, though not all of them. The data contain about 120,000 clones, approximately 90% of them seen just once; the ten biggest clones take up 4% to 5.5%. Sample: peripheral blood, taken on day 0 of AZD1222 vaccination. These receptors all come from an adult in good health. Each CDR3 is given without its conserved first and last residue.

>TRBJ2-2|TRBV12-3/TRBV12-4
ASRGQNTGELF
>TRBJ2-3|TRBV6-4
ASSGTSGGTDTQY
>TRBJ1-6|TRBV7-2
ASSSGPGQGVGSPLH
>TRBJ2-1|TRBV6-6
ASSYGTSQNNEQF
>TRBJ2-7|TRBV5-5
ASSLVAGWLSDEQY
>TRBJ1-2|TRBV7-2
ASSLPGQEDYGYT
>TRBJ2-5|TRBV10-3
AISESWTETQY
>TRBJ1-1|TRBV25-1
ASSGMGDTEAF
>TRBJ2-5|TRBV15
ATSRDKGQGKTQY
>TRBJ1-5|TRBV29-1
SVRDKYSNQPQH
>TRBJ1-1|TRBV2
ASSARNTEAF
>TRBJ1-1|TRBV7-9
ASSPSRGAETEAF
>TRBJ1-3|TRBV7-8
ASSLGPGGSGNTIY
>TRBJ1-4|TRBV18
ASSPSGTNEKLF
>TRBJ1-5|TRBV6-5
ASSYAGDHQPQH
>TRBJ1-1|TRBV11-2
ASSLAGGGNTEAF
>TRBJ1-3|TRBV21-1
ASSKAPGDGNTIY
>TRBJ2-3|TRBV14
ASSQEVDSATDTQY
>TRBJ2-1|TRBV7-2
ASNPSGGAYNEQF
>TRBJ1-1|TRBV7-9
ASSTVPENTEAF
>TRBJ1-2|TRBV2
ASKSDANRGGYT
>TRBJ1-2|TRBV5-4
ASRSEGGYT
>TRBJ1-5|TRBV7-9
ASSFGWDSNQPQH
>TRBJ1-5|TRBV2
ASLGQGSNQPQH
>TRBJ1-3|TRBV12-5
ASGFSAEDRIGGNTIY
>TRBJ2-1|TRBV7-2
ASSLQGAGMDEQF
>TRBJ1-5|TRBV6-9
ASSSPPESNQPQH
>TRBJ1-2|TRBV28
ATKSGTDYGYT
>TRBJ2-2|TRBV18
ASSPLFQTNTGELF
>TRBJ2-2|TRBV7-7
ASSTGTGNTGELF
>TRBJ2-1|TRBV3-1/TRBV3-2
ASSQVSPLSSYNEQF
>TRBJ2-1|TRBV20-1
SASEGWVAGANEQF
>TRBJ2-7|TRBV24-1
ATSDHRQGAFNEQY
>TRBJ1-2|TRBV7-9
ASSLTGGDFGYT
>TRBJ2-5|TRBV4-2
ASSQEVGPQETQY